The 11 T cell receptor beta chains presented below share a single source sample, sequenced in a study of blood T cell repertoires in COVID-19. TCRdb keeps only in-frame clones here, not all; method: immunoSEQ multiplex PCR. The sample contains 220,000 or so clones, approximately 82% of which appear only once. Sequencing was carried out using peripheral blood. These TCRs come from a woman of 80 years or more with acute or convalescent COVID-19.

CDR3 bases: TGTGCCAGCAGCTTAAGGTTGACAGCCAACCAAGAGACCCAGTACTTC. This codes for CASSLRLTANQETQYF. The gene calls are TRBV7-9 and TRBJ2-5; tentatively, D is TRBD1 (5 bases). CDR3 length: 16 residues. Trimming removed 2 bases at V and 0 bases at J, with 13 bases between. Germline V gene sequence: CDR1 SEHNR, CDR2 FQNEAQ (reference sequence).

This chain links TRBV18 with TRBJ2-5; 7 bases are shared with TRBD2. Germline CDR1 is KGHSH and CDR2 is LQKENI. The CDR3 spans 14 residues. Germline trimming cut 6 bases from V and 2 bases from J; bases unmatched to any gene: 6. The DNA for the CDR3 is TGTGCCAGCTCTAAGTCGGGGGGTCAAGAGACCCAGTACTTC. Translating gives CASSKSGGQETQYF.

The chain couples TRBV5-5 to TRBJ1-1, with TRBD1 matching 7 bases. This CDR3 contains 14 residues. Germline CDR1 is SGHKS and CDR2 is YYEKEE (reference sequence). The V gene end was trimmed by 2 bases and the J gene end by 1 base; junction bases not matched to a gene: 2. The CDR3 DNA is TGTGCCAGCAGCTTCCCAGGGGGGAACACTGAAGCTTTCTTT. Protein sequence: CASSFPGGNTEAFF.

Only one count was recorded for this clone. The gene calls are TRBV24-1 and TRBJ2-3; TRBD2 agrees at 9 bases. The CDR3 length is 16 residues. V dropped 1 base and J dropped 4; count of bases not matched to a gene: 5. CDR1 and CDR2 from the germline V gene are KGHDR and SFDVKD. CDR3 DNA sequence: TGTGCCACCAGTGATTTCGGTAGCGGGGGCTCAGATACGCAGTATTTT. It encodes CATSDFGSGGSDTQYF.

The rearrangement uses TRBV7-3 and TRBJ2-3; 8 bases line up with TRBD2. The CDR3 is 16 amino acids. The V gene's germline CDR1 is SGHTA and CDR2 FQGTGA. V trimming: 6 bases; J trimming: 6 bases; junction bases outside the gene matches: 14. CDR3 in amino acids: CASRSGLRGASDTQYF. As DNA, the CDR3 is TGTGCCAGCAGATCCGGGCTGCGGGGGGCCTCGGATACGCAGTATTTT.

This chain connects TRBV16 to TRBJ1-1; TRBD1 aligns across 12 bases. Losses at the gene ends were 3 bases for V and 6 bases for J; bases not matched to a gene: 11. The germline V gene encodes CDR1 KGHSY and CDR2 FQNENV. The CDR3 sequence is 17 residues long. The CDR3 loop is CASSQRDRGREKPEAFF. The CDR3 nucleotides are TGTGCCAGCAGCCAGCGGGACAGGGGGCGAGAGAAGCCTGAAGCTTTCTTT.

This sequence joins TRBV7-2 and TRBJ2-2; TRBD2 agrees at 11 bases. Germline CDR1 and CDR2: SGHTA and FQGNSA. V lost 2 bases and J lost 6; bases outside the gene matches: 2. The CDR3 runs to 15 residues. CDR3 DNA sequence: TGTGCCAGCAGCTTACCGGGACTAGCGGCCGGGGAGCTGTTTTTT. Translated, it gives CASSLPGLAAGELFF.

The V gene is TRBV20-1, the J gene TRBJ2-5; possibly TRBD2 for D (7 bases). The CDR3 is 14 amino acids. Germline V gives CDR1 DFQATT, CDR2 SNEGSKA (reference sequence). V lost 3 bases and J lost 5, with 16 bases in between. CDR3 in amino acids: CSASLSGGGETQYF. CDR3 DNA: TGCAGTGCTAGTCTGTCGGGGGGCGGGGAGACCCAGTACTTC.

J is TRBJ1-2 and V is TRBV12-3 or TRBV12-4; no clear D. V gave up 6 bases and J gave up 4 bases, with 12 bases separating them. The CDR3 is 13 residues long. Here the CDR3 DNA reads TGTGCCAGCAGGAGAGGGATTGGCTATGGCTACACCTTC. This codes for CASRRGIGYGYTF.

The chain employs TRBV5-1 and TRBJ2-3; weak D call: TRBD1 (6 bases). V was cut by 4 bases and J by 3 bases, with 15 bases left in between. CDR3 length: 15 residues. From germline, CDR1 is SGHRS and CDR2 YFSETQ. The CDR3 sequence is CASSAQDSRTDTQYF. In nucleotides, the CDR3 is TGCGCCAGCAGCGCTCAGGACAGCCGAACAGATACGCAGTATTTT.

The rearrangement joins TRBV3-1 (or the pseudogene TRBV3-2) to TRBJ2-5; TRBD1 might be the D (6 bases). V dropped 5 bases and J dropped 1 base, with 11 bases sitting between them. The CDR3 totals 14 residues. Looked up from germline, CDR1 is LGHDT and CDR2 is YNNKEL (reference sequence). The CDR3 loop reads CASSKPQGQETQYF. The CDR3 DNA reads TGTGCCAGCAGCAAACCACAGGGCCAAGAGACCCAGTACTTC.